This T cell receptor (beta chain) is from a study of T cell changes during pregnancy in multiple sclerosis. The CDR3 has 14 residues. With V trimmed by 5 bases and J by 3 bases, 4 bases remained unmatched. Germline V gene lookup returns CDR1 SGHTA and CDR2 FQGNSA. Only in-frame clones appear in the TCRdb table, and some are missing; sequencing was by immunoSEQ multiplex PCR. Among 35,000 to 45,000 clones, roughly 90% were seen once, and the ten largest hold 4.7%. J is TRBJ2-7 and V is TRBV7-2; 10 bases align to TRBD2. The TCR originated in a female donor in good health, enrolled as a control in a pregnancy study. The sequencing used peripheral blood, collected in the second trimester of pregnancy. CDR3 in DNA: TGTGCCAGCAGCACTAGCGGGACCTTCTACGAGCAGTACTTC. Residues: CASSTSGTFYEQYF.